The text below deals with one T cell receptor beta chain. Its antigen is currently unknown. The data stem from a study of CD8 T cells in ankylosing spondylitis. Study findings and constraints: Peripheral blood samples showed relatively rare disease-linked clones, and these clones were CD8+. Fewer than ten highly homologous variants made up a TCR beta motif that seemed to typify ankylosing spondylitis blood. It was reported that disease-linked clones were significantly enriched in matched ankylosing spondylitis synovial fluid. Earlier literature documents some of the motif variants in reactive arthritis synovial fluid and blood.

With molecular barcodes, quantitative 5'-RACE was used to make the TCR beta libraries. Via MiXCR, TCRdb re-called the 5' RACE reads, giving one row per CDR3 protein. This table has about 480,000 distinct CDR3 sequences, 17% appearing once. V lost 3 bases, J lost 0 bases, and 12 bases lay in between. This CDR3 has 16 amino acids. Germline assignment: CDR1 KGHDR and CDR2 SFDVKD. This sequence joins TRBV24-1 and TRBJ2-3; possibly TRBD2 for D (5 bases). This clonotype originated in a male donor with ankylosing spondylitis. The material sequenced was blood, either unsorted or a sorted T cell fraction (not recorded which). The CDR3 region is CATSDRRRTSTDTQYF. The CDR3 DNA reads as TGTGCCACCAGTGATCGTCGCCGGACTAGCACAGATACGCAGTATTTT.